One sample yielded the 8 T cell receptor beta chains listed below, sequenced in a study of human T cells and chemical hapten exposure. Using its own MiXCR run on the RACE reads, TCRdb lists one record per CDR3 protein. Of about 28,000 distinct CDR3 sequences detected, 7.4% appear once; the ten largest clones hold 9.9%. Time point of the sample: healthy volunteer bleed at 2 weeks. The study extracted total RNA from unfractionated whole blood. Sequencing was performed on whole blood. The receptors come from a human donor in good health. Some clones in this sample may be carry-over from other donors' samples.

This clonotype was seen at least ten times. The chain links TRBV6-2 or TRBV6-3 to TRBJ2-7; D gene unclear. Germline loops: CDR1 MNHEY, CDR2 SVGEGT. V was clipped by 0 bases and J by 9 bases, with 12 bases between them. The CDR3 sequence is 13 residues long. The CDR3 DNA reads TGTGCCAGCAGTTACTCAGCCAGCCCCCGGCAGTACTTC. Translation: CASSYSASPRQYF.

The chain has TRBV29-1 and TRBJ1-2; no clear D. The CDR3 length is 10 residues. V lost 4 bases, J lost 3 bases, and 3 bases lay in between. Germline loops: CDR1 SQVTM, CDR2 ANQGSEA. This CDR3 reads CSVADYGYTF. The CDR3 nucleotides read TGCAGCGTTGCAGACTATGGCTACACCTTC. The variable domain in full, completed from reference TRBV29-1 and TRBJ1-2, reads SAVISQKPSRDICQRGTSLTIQCQVDSQVTMMFWYRQQPGQSLTLIATANQGSEATYESGFVIDKFPISRPNLTFSTLTVSNMSPEDSSIYLCSVADYGYTFGSGTRLTVV.

There are many counts of this clonotype. The rearrangement uses TRBV7-2 and TRBJ2-7, with 9 bases identical to TRBD1. CDR1 and CDR2 from the germline V gene are SGHTA and FQGNSA. V lost 3 bases and J lost 5; bases outside the gene matches: 8. This CDR3 has 15 residues. The CDR3 here is CASSFRGQGTDEQYF. The CDR3 DNA sequence: TGTGCCAGCAGCTTCAGGGGACAGGGTACGGACGAGCAGTACTTC.

The sample holds many counts of this clonotype. This sequence joins TRBV7-2 and TRBJ2-1, with TRBD1 identical over 7 bases. The CDR3 has 15 residues. The V gene's germline CDR1 is SGHTA and CDR2 FQGNSA. V was pared by 1 base and J by 4 bases, with 4 bases of the junction left unmatched. CDR3 DNA sequence: TGTGCCAGCAGCTTAGACAGGGGCGCTTACAATGAGCAGTTCTTC. It yields the protein CASSLDRGAYNEQFF.

The CDR3 DNA follows: TGTGCCATCAGTGGGGGGGATGTTGGCACTGAAGCTTTCTTT. Translating it yields CAISGGDVGTEAFF. V is TRBV10-3 and J is TRBJ1-1; a weak D match, TRBD1 (5 bases). The CDR3 has 14 residues. CDR1 and CDR2 from the germline V gene are ENHRY and SYGVKD. Trimming took 4 bases from V and 4 from J, leaving 13 bases between them.

This clonotype was picked up a small number of times. The chain employs TRBV29-1 and TRBJ1-1; no reliable D call. V lost 3 bases and J 1 base, leaving 3 bases between the germline ends. There are 11 residues in the CDR3. Per germline, CDR1 SQVTM and CDR2 ANQGSEA. This chain's CDR3 is CSVEWNTEAFF. The CDR3 nucleotides are TGCAGCGTTGAGTGGAACACTGAAGCTTTCTTT.

CDR3 nucleotide sequence: TGTGCCAGCAGTTATGGGGGCCGCGGGGAGACCCAGTACTTC. This translates into CASSYGGRGETQYF. The gene calls are TRBV6-5 and TRBJ2-5, with D maybe TRBD1 (6 bases). Looked up from germline, CDR1 is MNHEY and CDR2 is SVGAGI. Trimming stripped 3 bases from V and 5 bases from J, with 13 bases between. CDR3 length: 14 residues.

Many counts were recorded for this clonotype. The chain employs TRBV5-4 and TRBJ1-1; no definite D call. The V gene's germline CDR1 is SGHNT and CDR2 YYREEE (reference sequence). The CDR3 loop spans 14 amino acids. The V end was cut by 2 bases, the J end by 1 base, with 9 bases between. Written as DNA, the CDR3 is TGTGCCAGCAGCTTAGGCACAACGAACACTGAAGCTTTCTTT. It translates to CASSLGTTNTEAFF.